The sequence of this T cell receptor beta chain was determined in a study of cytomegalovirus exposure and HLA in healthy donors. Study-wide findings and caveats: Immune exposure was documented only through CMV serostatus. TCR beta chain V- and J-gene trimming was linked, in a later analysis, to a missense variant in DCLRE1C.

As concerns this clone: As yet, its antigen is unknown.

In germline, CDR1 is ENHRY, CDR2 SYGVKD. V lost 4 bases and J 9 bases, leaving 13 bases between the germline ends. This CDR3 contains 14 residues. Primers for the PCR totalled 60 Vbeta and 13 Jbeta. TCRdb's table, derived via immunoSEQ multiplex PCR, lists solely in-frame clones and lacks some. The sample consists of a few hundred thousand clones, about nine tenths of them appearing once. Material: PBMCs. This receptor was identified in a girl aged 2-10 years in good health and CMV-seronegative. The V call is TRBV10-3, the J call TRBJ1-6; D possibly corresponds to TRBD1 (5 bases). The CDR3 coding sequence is TGTGCCATCAGTGTGGACCGAAGGGGTTCACCCCTCCACTTT. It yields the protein CAISVDRRGSPLHF.